This T cell receptor (beta chain) was profiled in a study of T cells in Graves' hyperthyroidism and ophthalmopathy. General study points: Most clonotypes that expanded in the thyroid above 0.001 also showed up in blood. Before onset, by a median of around six months, the model predicted ophthalmopathy.

The investigators amplified TCR beta CDR3 regions from RNA transcripts. The TCR CDR3 was amplified in a first-round RT-PCR using the HTBI primer set. From the multiplex PCR reads, TCRdb called clonotypes with MiXCR, one entry per CDR3 protein. The profile shows a few hundred thousand distinct CDR3 sequences, about a sixth of them singletons. This clonotype was seen a single time. Antigen: not known. V lost 0 bases and J 4 bases, leaving 14 bases between the germline ends. CDR1 LGHNA and CDR2 YNFKEQ come from the germline V gene. The CDR3 contains 16 residues. What was sequenced was blood. This chain joins TRBV4-2 and TRBJ2-3; D may correspond to TRBD1 or TRBD2 (5 bases each). The clonotype originates from a woman aged 18-30 years with Graves' ophthalmopathy. The CDR3 sequence is CASSQEVGLAADTQYF. The CDR3 DNA sequence: TGTGCCAGCAGCCAAGAGGTGGGGCTAGCAGCAGATACGCAGTATTTT.